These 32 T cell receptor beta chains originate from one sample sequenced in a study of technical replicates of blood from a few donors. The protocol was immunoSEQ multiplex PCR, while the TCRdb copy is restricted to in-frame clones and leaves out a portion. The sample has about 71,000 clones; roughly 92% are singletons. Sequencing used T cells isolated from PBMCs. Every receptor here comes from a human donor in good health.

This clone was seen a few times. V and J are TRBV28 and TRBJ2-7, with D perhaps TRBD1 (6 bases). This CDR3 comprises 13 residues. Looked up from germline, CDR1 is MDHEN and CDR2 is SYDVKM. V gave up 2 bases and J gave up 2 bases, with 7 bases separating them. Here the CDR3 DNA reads TGTGCCAGCAGTTTAGGGACAACCTACGAGCAGTACTTC. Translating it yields CASSLGTTYEQYF.

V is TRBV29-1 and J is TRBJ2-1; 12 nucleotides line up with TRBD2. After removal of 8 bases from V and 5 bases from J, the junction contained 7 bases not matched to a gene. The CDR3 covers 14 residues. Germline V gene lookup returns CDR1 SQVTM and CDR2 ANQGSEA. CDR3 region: CSIGLAGNHNEQFF. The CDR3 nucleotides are TGCAGCATTGGACTAGCGGGAAATCACAATGAGCAGTTCTTC.

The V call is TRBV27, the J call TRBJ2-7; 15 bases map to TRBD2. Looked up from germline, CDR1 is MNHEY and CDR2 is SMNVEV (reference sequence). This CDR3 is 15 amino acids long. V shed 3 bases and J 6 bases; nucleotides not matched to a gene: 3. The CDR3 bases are TGTGCCAGCAGTTTGTCGGGACTAGCGGGAGGCGAGCAGTACTTC. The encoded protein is CASSLSGLAGGEQYF.

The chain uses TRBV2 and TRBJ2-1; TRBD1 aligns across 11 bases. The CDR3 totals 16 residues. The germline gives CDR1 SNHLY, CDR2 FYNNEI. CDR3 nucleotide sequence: TGTGCAAGCCAGGGGACAGGGGGTATGTCCTACAATGAGCAGTTCTTC. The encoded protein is CASQGTGGMSYNEQFF. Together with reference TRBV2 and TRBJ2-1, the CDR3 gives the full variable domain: EPEVTQTPSHQVTQMGQEVILRCVPISNHLYFYWYRQILGQKVEFLVSFYNNEISEKSEIFDDQFSVERPDGSNFTLKIRSTKLEDSAMYFCASQGTGGMSYNEQFFGPGTRLTVL.

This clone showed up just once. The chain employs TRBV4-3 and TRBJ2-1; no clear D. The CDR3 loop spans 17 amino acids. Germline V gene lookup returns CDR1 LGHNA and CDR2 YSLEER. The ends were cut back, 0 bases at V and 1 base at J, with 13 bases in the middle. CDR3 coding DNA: TGCGCCAGCAGCCAAGAATTCGGTTCTCATTCCTACAATGAGCAGTTCTTC. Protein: CASSQEFGSHSYNEQFF.

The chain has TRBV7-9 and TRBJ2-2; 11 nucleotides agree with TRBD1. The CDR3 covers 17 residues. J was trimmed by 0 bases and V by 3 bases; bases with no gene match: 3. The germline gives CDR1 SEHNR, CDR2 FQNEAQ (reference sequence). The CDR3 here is CASSFPGQGANTGELFF. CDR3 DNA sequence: TGTGCCAGCAGCTTCCCGGGACAGGGGGCGAACACCGGGGAGCTGTTTTTT.

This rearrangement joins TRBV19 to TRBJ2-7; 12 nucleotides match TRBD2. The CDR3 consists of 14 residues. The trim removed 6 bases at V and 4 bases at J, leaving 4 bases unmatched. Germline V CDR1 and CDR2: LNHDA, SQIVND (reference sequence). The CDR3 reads CASSLGTSGYEQYF. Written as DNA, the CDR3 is TGTGCCAGTAGCCTTGGGACTAGCGGGTACGAGCAGTACTTC. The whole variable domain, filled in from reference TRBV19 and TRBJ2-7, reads DGGITQSPKYLFRKEGQNVTLSCEQNLNHDAMYWYRQDPGQGLRLIYYSQIVNDFQKGDIAEGYSVSREKKESFPLTVTSAQKNPTAFYLCASSLGTSGYEQYFGPGTRLTVT.

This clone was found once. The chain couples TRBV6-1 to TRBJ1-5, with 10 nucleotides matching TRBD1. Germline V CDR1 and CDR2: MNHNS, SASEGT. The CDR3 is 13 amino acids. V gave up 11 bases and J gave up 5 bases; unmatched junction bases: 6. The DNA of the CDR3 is TGTGCCGGGGGACAGGGGTTAGATCAGCCCCAGCATTTT. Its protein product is CAGGQGLDQPQHF.

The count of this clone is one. CDR3 sequence (DNA): TGTGCCAGCAGCTTAGGAGTGAAGGGGACTGAAGCTTTCTTT. Translated: CASSLGVKGTEAFF. This rearrangement joins TRBV11-3 to TRBJ1-1, with D tentatively TRBD1 (5 bases). Germline CDR1 SGHNT, CDR2 YENEEA. Between the trimmed V and J ends, which lost 1 base and 5 bases, there was a span of 11 bases. This CDR3 has 14 residues.

In DNA form, the CDR3 reads TGTGCCACCAGCAGGCCGCTAGCGGGGATCCAAGAGACCCAGTACTTC. This gives the protein CATSRPLAGIQETQYF. V usage is TRBV15 and J usage is TRBJ2-5; 9 bases are a match to TRBD2. The J segment lost 1 base and the V segment lost 3 bases, leaving 6 bases of the junction unmatched. Per germline, CDR1 LNHNV and CDR2 YYDKDF (reference sequence). The CDR3 is 16 residues long.

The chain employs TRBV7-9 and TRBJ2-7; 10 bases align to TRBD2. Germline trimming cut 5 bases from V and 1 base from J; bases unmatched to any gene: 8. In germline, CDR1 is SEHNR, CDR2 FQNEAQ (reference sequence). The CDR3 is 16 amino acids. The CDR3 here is CASSPRTSGASYEQYF. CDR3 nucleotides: TGTGCCAGCAGCCCACGCACTAGCGGGGCATCCTACGAGCAGTACTTC.

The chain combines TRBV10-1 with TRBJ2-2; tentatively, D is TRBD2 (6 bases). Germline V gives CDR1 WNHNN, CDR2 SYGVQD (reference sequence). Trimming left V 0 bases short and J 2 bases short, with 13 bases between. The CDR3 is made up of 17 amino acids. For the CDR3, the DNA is TGCGCCAGCAGTGAGTCCGCGTGGGGACTTAACACCGGGGAGCTGTTTTTT. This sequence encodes CASSESAWGLNTGELFF.

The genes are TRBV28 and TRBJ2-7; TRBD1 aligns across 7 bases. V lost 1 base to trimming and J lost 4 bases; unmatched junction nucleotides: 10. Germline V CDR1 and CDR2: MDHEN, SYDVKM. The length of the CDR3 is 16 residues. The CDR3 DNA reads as TGTGCCAGCAGTTTATATCAGGGGGAATTATCATACGAGCAGTACTTC. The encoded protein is CASSLYQGELSYEQYF.

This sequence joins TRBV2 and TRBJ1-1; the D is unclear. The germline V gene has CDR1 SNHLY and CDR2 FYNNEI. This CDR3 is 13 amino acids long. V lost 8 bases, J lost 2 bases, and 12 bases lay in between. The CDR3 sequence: CASCSQLNTEAFF. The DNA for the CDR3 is TGTGCCAGCTGTAGCCAGCTTAACACTGAAGCTTTCTTT.

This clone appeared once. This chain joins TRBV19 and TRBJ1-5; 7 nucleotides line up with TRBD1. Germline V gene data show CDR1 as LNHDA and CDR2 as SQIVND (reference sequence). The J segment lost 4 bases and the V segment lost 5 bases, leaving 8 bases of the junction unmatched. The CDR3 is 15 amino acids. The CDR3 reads CASSSDRADNQPQHF. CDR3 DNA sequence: TGTGCCAGTAGTTCCGACAGGGCTGATAATCAGCCCCAGCATTTT.

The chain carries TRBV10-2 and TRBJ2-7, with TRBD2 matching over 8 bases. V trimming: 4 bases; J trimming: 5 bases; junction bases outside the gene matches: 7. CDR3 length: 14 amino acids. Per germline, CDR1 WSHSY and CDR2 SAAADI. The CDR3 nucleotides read TGCGCCAGCAGTGCCCGGACGGGGGGGGACGAGCAGTACTTC. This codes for CASSARTGGDEQYF.

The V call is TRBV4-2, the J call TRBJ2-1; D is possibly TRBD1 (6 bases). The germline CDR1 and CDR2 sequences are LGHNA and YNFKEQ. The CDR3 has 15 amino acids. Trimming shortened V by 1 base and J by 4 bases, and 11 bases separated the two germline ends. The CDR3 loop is CASSQAGQPYNEQFF. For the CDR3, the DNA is TGTGCCAGCAGCCAAGCGGGACAACCTTACAATGAGCAGTTCTTC.

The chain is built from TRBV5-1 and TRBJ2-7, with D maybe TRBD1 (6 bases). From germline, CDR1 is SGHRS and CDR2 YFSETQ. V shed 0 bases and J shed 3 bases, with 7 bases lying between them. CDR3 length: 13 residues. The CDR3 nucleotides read TGCGCCAGCAGCTTGGGACAGGTCTACGAGCAGTACTTC. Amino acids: CASSLGQVYEQYF.

CDR3 in DNA: TGTGCCAGCAGCAAAAGGACAGGGGGCGAGGTTGAAGCTTTCTTT. Translating it yields CASSKRTGGEVEAFF. The rearrangement uses TRBV9 and TRBJ1-1, with TRBD1 matching 11 bases. This CDR3 region has 15 residues. Trimming removed 4 bases from V and 7 bases from J; junction bases left unmatched: 9. The V gene's germline CDR1 is SGDLS and CDR2 YYNGEE.

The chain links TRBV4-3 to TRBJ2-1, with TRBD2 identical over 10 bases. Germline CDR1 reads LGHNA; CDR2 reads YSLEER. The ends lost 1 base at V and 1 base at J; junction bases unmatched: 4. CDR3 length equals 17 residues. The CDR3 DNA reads TGCGCCAGCAGCCAAGGGGCTAGCGGGAGTTCCTACAATGAGCAGTTCTTC. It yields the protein CASSQGASGSSYNEQFF.

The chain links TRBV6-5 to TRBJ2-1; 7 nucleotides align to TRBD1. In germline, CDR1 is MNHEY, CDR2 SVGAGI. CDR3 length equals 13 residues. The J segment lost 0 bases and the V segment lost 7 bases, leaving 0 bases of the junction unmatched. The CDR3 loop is CASTGGSYNEQFF. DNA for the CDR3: TGTGCCAGCACAGGGGGCTCCTACAATGAGCAGTTCTTC.

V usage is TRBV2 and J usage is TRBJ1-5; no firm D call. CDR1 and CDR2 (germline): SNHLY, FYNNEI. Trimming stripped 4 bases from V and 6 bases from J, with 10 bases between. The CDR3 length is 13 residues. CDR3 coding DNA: TGTGCCAGCAGTGGAGGATCTTTTCAGCCCCAGCATTTT. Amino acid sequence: CASSGGSFQPQHF.

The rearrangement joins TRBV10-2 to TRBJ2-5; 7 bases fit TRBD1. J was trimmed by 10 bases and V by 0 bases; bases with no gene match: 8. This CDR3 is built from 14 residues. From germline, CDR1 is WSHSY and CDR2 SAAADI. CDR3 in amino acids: CASSESRTGEGQYF. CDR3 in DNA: TGCGCCAGCAGTGAGTCTCGTACAGGGGAAGGCCAGTACTTC.

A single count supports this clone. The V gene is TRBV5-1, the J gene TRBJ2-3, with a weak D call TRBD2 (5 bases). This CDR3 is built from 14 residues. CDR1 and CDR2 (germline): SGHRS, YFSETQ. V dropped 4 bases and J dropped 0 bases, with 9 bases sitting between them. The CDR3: CASSPSGSTDTQYF. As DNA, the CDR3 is TGCGCCAGCAGCCCAAGCGGTAGCACAGATACGCAGTATTTT.

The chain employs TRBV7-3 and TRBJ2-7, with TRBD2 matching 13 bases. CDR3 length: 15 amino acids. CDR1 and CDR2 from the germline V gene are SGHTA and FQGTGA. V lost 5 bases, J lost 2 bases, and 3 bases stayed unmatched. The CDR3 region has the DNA TGTGCCAGCAGCCTGGGACTAGCGGGGACCTACGAGCAGTACTTC. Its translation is CASSLGLAGTYEQYF.

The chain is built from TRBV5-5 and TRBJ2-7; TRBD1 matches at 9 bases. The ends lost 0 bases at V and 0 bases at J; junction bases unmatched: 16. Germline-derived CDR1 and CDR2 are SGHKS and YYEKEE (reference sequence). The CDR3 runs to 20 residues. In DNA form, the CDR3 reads TGTGCCAGCAGCTTGGGGCTTTCCCTAAAGACAGGGGGAAGCTCCTACGAGCAGTACTTC. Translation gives CASSLGLSLKTGGSSYEQYF. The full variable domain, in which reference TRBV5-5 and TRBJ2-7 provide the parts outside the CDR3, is DAGVTQSPTHLIKTRGQQVTLRCSPISGHKSVSWYQQVLGQGPQFIFQYYEKEERGRGNFPDRFSARQFPNYSSELNVNALLLGDSALYLCASSLGLSLKTGGSSYEQYFGPGTRLTVT.

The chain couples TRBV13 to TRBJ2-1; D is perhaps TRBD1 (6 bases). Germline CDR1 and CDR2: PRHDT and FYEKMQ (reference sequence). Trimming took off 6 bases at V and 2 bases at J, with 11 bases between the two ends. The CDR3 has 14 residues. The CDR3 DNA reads TGTGCCAGCAGGGTACAGGGTACCTACAATGAGCAGTTCTTC. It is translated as CASRVQGTYNEQFF.

CDR3 nucleotide sequence: TGTGCCAGTAGTATTGTTGAGTATAGCAATCAGCCCCAGCATTTT. Amino acid sequence: CASSIVEYSNQPQHF. The genes are TRBV19 and TRBJ1-5; D remains unclear. With 3 bases removed from V and 0 bases from J, the gap between germline ends came to 9 bases. The CDR3 has 15 residues. Germline assignment: CDR1 LNHDA and CDR2 SQIVND (reference sequence).

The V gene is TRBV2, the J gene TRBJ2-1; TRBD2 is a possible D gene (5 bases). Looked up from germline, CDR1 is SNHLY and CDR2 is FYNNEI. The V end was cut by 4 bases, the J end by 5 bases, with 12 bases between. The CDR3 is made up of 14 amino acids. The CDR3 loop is CASSVGSSHNEQFF. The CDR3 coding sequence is TGTGCCAGCAGTGTAGGATCTAGCCACAATGAGCAGTTCTTC.

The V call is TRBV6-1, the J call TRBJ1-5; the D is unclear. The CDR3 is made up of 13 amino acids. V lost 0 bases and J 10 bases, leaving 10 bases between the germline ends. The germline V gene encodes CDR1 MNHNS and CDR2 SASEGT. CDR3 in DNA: TGTGCCAGCAGTGAAGCTCCAGGAAACCCCCAGCATTTT. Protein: CASSEAPGNPQHF.

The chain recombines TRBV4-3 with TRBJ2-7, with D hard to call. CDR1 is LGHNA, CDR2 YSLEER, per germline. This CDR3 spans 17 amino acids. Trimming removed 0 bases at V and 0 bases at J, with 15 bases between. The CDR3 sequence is CASSQDLRGLTSYEQYF. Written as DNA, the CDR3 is TGCGCCAGCAGCCAAGATCTGCGCGGTTTAACCTCCTACGAGCAGTACTTC.

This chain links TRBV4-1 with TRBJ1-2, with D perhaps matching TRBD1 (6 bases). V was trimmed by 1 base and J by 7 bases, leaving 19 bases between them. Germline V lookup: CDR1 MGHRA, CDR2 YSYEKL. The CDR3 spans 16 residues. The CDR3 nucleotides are TGCGCCAGCAGCCAAGGCCCGGCCACAGGGCAGAGTGGCTACACCTTC. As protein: CASSQGPATGQSGYTF.